Given below is one TCR beta chain in context. Data came from immunoSEQ multiplex PCR; TCRdb stores just in-frame clones and leaves some out. Here the sample spans about 27,000 clones, 86% being singletons. The length of the CDR3 is 13 residues. Germline CDR1 is MDHEN and CDR2 is SYDVKM. Between the trimmed V and J ends, which lost 3 bases and 8 bases, there was a span of 10 bases. This sample stems from a study of T cells in narcolepsy. The genes are TRBV28 and TRBJ2-2, with D maybe TRBD1 (5 bases). This clonotype originated in a human donor with narcolepsy. The sample consisted of CD45RA- memory CD4+ T cells from PBMCs. This CDR3 is CASSFQGTGELFF. The CDR3 DNA reads TGTGCCAGCAGTTTTCAGGGTACGGGGGAGCTGTTTTTT.